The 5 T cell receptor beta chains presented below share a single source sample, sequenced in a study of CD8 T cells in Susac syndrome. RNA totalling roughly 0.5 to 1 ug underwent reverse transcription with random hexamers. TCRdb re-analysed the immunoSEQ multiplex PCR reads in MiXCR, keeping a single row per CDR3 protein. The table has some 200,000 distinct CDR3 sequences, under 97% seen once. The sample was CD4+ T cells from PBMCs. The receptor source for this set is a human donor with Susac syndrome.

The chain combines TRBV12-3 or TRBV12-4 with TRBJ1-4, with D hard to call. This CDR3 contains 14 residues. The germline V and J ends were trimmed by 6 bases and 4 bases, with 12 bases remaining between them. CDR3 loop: CASSRTVGNEKLFF. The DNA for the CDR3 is TGTGCCAGCAGCCGAACGGTCGGTAATGAAAAACTGTTTTTT.

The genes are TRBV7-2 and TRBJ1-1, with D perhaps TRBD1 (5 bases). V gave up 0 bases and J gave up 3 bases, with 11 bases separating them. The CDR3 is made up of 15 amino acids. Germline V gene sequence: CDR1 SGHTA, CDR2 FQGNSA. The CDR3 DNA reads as TGTGCCAGCAGCTTAGCGGGGGTGGTGGACACTGAAGCTTTCTTT. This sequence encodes CASSLAGVVDTEAFF.

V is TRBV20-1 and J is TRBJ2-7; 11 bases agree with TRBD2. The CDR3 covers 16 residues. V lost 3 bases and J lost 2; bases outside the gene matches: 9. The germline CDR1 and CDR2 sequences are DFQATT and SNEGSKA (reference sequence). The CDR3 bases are TGCAGTGCTAGCGCCTTAGCGGGGGGGGTAACCTACGAGCAGTACTTC. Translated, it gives CSASALAGGVTYEQYF.

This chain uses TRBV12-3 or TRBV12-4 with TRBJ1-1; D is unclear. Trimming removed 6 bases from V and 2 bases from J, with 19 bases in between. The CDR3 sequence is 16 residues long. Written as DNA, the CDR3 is TGTGCCAGCAGACGCACCTTCGAGGGCATCAACACTGAAGCTTTCTTT. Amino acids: CASRRTFEGINTEAFF.

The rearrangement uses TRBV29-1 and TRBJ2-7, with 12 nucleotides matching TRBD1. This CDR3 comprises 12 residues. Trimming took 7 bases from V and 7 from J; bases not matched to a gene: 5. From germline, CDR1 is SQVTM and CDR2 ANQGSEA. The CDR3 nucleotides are TGCAGCGCCGGGACAGGGGGCGCGGAGCAGTACTTC. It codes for CSAGTGGAEQYF.